This T cell receptor beta chain comes out of a study of T cell responses to AZD1222 COVID-19 vaccine. At the level of the study: Recipients boosted at about 4 weeks or about 12 weeks are pooled.

Sequenced by immunoSEQ multiplex PCR; TCRdb stores in-frame clones only, minus some. This sample carries approximately 100,000 clones, just over 90% of them seen once, and the ten largest clones take approximately 1.2%. Germline-derived CDR1 and CDR2 are SGHAT and FQNNGV. CDR3 length: 12 amino acids. Between the trimmed V and J ends, which lost 3 bases and 6 bases, there was a span of 8 bases. The chain carries TRBV11-2 and TRBJ1-2, with no clear D. The TCR comes from an adult in good health. This specimen was peripheral blood, taken on day 0 of AZD1222 vaccination. CDR3 residues: CASSLRGNGYTF. CDR3 DNA: TGTGCCAGCAGCTTGCGGGGTAATGGCTACACCTTC.